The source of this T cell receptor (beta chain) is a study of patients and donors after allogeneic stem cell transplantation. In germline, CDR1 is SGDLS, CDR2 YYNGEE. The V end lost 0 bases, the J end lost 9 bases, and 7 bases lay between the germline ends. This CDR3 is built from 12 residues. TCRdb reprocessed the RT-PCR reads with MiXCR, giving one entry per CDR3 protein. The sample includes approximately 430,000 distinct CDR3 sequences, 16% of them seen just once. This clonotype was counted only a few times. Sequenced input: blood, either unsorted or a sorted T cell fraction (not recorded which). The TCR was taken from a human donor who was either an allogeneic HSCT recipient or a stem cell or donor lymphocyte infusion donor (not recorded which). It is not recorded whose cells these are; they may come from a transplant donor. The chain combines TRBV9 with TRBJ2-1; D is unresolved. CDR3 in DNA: TGTGCCAGCAGCGTAGGAGGCGCTGAGCAGTTCTTC. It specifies CASSVGGAEQFF.